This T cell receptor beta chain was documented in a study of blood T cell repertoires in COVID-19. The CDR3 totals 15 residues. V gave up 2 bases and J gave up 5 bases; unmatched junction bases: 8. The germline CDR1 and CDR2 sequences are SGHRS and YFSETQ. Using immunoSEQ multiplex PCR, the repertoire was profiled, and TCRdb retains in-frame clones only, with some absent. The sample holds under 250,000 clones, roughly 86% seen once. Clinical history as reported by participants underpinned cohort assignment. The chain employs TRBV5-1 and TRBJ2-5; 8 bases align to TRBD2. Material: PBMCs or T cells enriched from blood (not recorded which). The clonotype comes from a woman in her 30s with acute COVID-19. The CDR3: CASSFTGGPGETQYF. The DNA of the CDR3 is TGCGCCAGCAGCTTTACGGGGGGGCCGGGGGAGACCCAGTACTTC.